The 8 T cell receptor beta chains below all came from one sample that was sequenced in a study of OX40 agonist ivuxolimab in advanced cancers. Sequenced by immunoSEQ multiplex PCR; TCRdb stores in-frame clones only, minus some. Of nearly 80,000 clones detected, 70% to 90% appear once; the ten largest clones hold about 25%. Material: CD4+ or CD8+ T cells sorted from blood, obtained in a trial of the OX40 agonist ivuxolimab. These receptors were collected from an adult with an advanced solid tumor such as melanoma, head and neck, liver or kidney cancer.

This clone was seen a handful of times. The chain uses TRBV7-9 and TRBJ1-4; unclear D gene. This CDR3 has 13 amino acids. V gave up 1 base and J gave up 8 bases, with 8 bases separating them. The germline V gene has CDR1 SEHNR and CDR2 FQNEAQ (reference sequence). In DNA form, the CDR3 reads TGTGCCAGCAGCTTAGTCTTGGGGGAAAAACTGTTTTTT. It specifies CASSLVLGEKLFF.

Notes on this clone: A junction boundary mismatches the germline segment, possibly from a read error. V is TRBV25-1 and J is TRBJ2-7; perhaps D is TRBD1 or TRBD2 (6 bases each). This CDR3 spans 15 amino acids. The germline CDR1 and CDR2 sequences are MGHDK and SYGVNS. CDR3 nucleotide sequence: TGTGCCAGCTGTGATTTGACAGGAGGGGTCTACGAGCAGTACTTC. Translating it yields CASCDLTGGVYEQYF.

V is TRBV5-6 and J is TRBJ2-5, with no clear D. The V gene lost 0 bases and the J gene lost 4 bases, with 4 bases spanning the gap. From germline, CDR1 is SGHDT and CDR2 YYEEEE. The CDR3 covers 12 residues. The CDR3 loop is CASSLDVETQYF. The CDR3 coding sequence is TGTGCCAGCAGCTTGGATGTAGAGACCCAGTACTTC.

The chain carries TRBV9 and TRBJ2-1; the match to TRBD2 covers 7 bases. The junction had 15 bases not matched to a gene; V was cut back by 4 bases and J by 5 bases. CDR1 SGDLS and CDR2 YYNGEE come from the germline V gene. This CDR3 contains 17 residues. CDR3 nucleotides: TGTGCCAGCAGCCCTATTGGGATAGCGGGTGGAAACAATGAGCAGTTCTTC. Translating it yields CASSPIGIAGGNNEQFF. The full variable domain, completed using reference TRBV9 and TRBJ2-1, is DSGVTQTPKHLITATGQRVTLRCSPRSGDLSVYWYQQSLDQGLQFLIQYYNGEERAKGNILERFSAQQFPDLHSELNLSSLELGDSALYFCASSPIGIAGGNNEQFFGPGTRLTVL.

The chain combines TRBV7-9 with TRBJ1-1; D not resolved. The germline V gene encodes CDR1 SEHNR and CDR2 FQNEAQ (reference sequence). The CDR3 has 11 amino acids. The ends were cut back, 5 bases at V and 7 bases at J, with 8 bases in the middle. Here the CDR3 DNA reads TGTGCCAGCAGCCAAGACGGTGAAGCTTTCTTT. This encodes CASSQDGEAFF.

This clone is a singleton in its sample. The same CDR3 can be traced to other DNA sequences in this sample. V is TRBV5-1 and J is TRBJ2-3, with D perhaps matching TRBD2 (6 bases). CDR3 size: 16 residues. Per the germline V gene, CDR1 is SGHRS and CDR2 is YFSETQ. V lost 0 bases and J lost 1, with 12 bases in between. Here the CDR3 reads CASSLGAGSGTDTQYF. In DNA form, the CDR3 reads TGCGCCAGCAGCTTGGGAGCGGGTTCTGGCACAGATACGCAGTATTTT. Looking up the rest from reference TRBV5-1 and TRBJ2-3 gives the full variable domain: KAGVTQTPRYLIKTRGQQVTLSCSPISGHRSVSWYQQTPGQGLQFLFEYFSETQRNKGNFPGRFSGRQFSNSRSEMNVSTLELGDSALYLCASSLGAGSGTDTQYFGPGTRLTVL.

The CDR3 loop reads CASSFGGGGETQYF. In nucleotides, the CDR3 is TGTGCCAGCAGCTTTGGGGGCGGGGGAGAGACCCAGTACTTC. The V call is TRBV5-5, the J call TRBJ2-5; D possibly corresponds to TRBD2 (7 bases). The germline V gene encodes CDR1 SGHKS and CDR2 YYEKEE (reference sequence). V was shortened by 2 bases and J by 4 bases, with 12 bases between the two germline ends. This CDR3 region has 14 residues.

This rearrangement joins TRBV29-1 to TRBJ2-7; possible D gene TRBD2, 6 bases. With 6 bases removed from V and 3 bases from J, the gap between germline ends came to 9 bases. This CDR3 is built from 11 residues. The germline V gene has CDR1 SQVTM and CDR2 ANQGSEA. As DNA, the CDR3 is TGCAGCGTGGGGGGTAGCTACGAGCAGTACTTC. The encoded protein is CSVGGSYEQYF.